This TCR beta chain appears in the sequencing data of a study of blood T cell repertoires in COVID-19 (dated by TCRdb to the early 2020s). Regarding the complete study: Collaborator samples came from the United States, Italy and Spain and covered acute and convalescent phases of COVID-19. A de-identified subject ID, COVID-19 status, age in years and sex were almost always included in the sample metadata. The dataset comprised deeply sampled blood TCRbeta repertoires from subjects exposed to, actively infected with, or recovered from COVID-19. HLA class I and class II types, where available, came from metadata supplied by the sample provider rather than from assay-based typing. The samples were drawn from two sources: the first 160 participants of the ongoing ImmuneRACE study, and 1,000 to 1,500 subjects contributed by 6 global collaborators. The repertoires were made available in a free public database intended to serve as a resource for research on the immune response to SARS-CoV-2. The material from the prospective study consisted of cDNA or gDNA derived from T cells, B-cell-depleted T cells, or PBMCs.

In the case of this clone: There is no known antigen for this receptor. Base qualities are not at hand, and no much larger clone is one base apart.

The immunoSEQ Assay, a bias-controlled multiplex PCR, was used to amplify TCRbeta CDR3 regions from genomic DNA. The paper's data handling went like this. The number of nucleated cells in each sample was estimated from the amplification of reference gene primers within the assay. To quantify the absolute abundance of each unique TCRbeta CDR3 rearrangement, sequence reads were collapsed and filtered. Productive Simpson clonality was computed per sample as the square root of Simpson's diversity index over productive rearrangements. The table was pulled from immuneACCESS by TCRdb, which kept in-frame rearrangements only. Such tables lose some clones; where checked, under half of the loss comes from unresolved V genes, and the rest has no known cause. Clone size and the V and J calls come from that table; the DNA yielded D and trimming. The sample table lists 280,000 or so clones, approximately 85% of them with a count of one. Around 2.2% of the sample is taken by the ten largest.

Based on the germline V gene (reference sequence), the CDR1 and CDR2 sequences are WNHNN and SYGVQD. At the junction V is shortened by 5 bases and J by 9 bases; bases outside the gene matches: 6. Its CDR3 holds 14 amino acids, cysteine through phenylalanine. Left in the record is the CDR3 DNA by itself, 42 bases read in frame from the first base. Participants in the prospective study were enrolled through a virtual design, were aged roughly 18 to 90 years, and lived in about 25 United States geographic areas. Cohort assignment in the prospective study relied on participant-reported clinical history from a screening survey and a study questionnaire. For ImmuneRACE Cohort 3, a participant was defined as recovered based on two consecutive negative NP/OP PCR tests, clearance by a healthcare professional, or resolution of symptoms. In the prospective study, whole blood, serum and a nasopharyngeal or oropharyngeal swab were collected from each participant by mobile phlebotomists. Additional blood draws and questionnaires over an approximately two-month period could optionally be provided by prospective study participants. Before DNA extraction, prospective study blood samples were shipped either frozen or at room temperature.

Overall results and qualifications from the work: Clinical and demographic metadata were provided uncurated, with the amount varying by source and participant.

The chain is encoded by TRBV10-1 joined to TRBJ2-1, with 11 central nucleotides matching TRBD2. This sequence originates from a man aged 25 to 45 who had recovered from COVID-19. Sequenced sample: PBMCs or T cells enriched from blood (not recorded which). The DNA sequence follows: TGCGCCAGCAGTTTTAGCGGGGGGGCCGGTGAGCAGTTCTTC. Its protein reads: CASSFSGGAGEQFF.